This T cell receptor (beta chain) is from a study of blood T cell repertoires in COVID-19. Turning to the study itself: The United States, Italy and Spain were the sources of the acute and convalescent COVID-19 samples. PBMCs, B-cell-depleted T cells, or T cells provided the cDNA or gDNA that made up the material.

The CDR3 has 16 amino acids. Germline CDR1 reads SGHAT; CDR2 reads FQNNGV. V was pared by 5 bases and J by 6 bases, with 8 bases of the junction left unmatched. Original processing methods: Researchers report that nucleated cell counts were estimated from reference gene primer amplification. TCRdb keeps only in-frame clones here, not all; method: immunoSEQ multiplex PCR. The V and J calls and clone size were taken over from that table, and D and trimming were inferred from the DNA. The repertoire holds tens of thousands of clones, around nine tenths seen once, with approximately 8% in the top ten. The rearrangement links TRBV11-2 to TRBJ2-1; 12 bases align to TRBD2. The sequenced sample was peripheral blood. The origin of this receptor is a human donor in a cohort sampled during active COVID-19. The DNA of the CDR3 is TGTGCCAGCAGCGCCTCACTAGCGGGGGGCTCCAATGAGCAGTTCTTC. It specifies CASSASLAGGSNEQFF.